The 23 T cell receptor beta chains listed next were all sequenced from one sample in a study of blood T cell repertoires in COVID-19. The table came from immunoSEQ multiplex PCR; TCRdb's copy has only in-frame clones and leaves some out. This table holds some 370,000 clones, 89% found once. The sequencing sample was made of peripheral blood. These receptors all come from a man aged 35 to 55 with acute or convalescent COVID-19.

The chain is built from TRBV2 and TRBJ2-2; perhaps TRBD1 as D (5 bases). Deletions cut 6 bases from V and 9 bases from J, with 14 bases between. This CDR3 has 13 residues. Germline V gives CDR1 SNHLY, CDR2 FYNNEI. CDR3 sequence (DNA): TGTGCCAGCAGCAGCGAGTGGGGCCGGGAGCTGTTTTTT. Translated, it gives CASSSEWGRELFF.

V and J are TRBV30 and TRBJ1-5; D is uncertain. CDR3 length: 13 amino acids. The germline gives CDR1 GTSNPN, CDR2 SVGIG (reference sequence). Trimming took off 5 bases at V and 7 bases at J, with 15 bases between the two ends. CDR3 in amino acids: CAWGWRVGQPQHF. The CDR3 nucleotides read TGTGCCTGGGGGTGGAGGGTAGGGCAGCCCCAGCATTTT.

The chain joins TRBV28 to TRBJ1-2; a possible D gene is TRBD1 (5 bases). CDR3 length equals 14 residues. Per the germline V gene, CDR1 is MDHEN and CDR2 is SYDVKM. Trimming removed 7 bases from V and 7 bases from J, with 19 bases in between. The CDR3 here is CASIPPGGGFGYTF. In DNA, the CDR3 is TGTGCCAGCATCCCCCCCGGGGGAGGTTTTGGCTACACCTTC.

The chain couples TRBV28 to TRBJ1-3; D is undetermined. V lost 4 bases, J lost 8 bases, and 18 bases lay in between. The CDR3 consists of 15 residues. Germline V gene data show CDR1 as MDHEN and CDR2 as SYDVKM. The CDR3, as DNA: TGTGCCAGCAGTTCACGCATTATAGCTTTGGACACCATATATTTT. Residues: CASSSRIIALDTIYF.

This rearrangement joins TRBV28 to TRBJ1-2, with D unclear. The CDR3 runs 14 residues. The germline V and J ends were trimmed by 3 bases and 1 base, with 9 bases remaining between them. Germline loops: CDR1 MDHEN, CDR2 SYDVKM. The CDR3 DNA sequence: TGTGCCAGCAGTTTCGGAGGGATTAACTATGGCTACACCTTC. Encoded protein: CASSFGGINYGYTF.

As concerns this clone: The sample contains more than one DNA sequence encoding this CDR3. This sequence joins TRBV6-5 and TRBJ1-1; D gene ambiguous. Germline V CDR1 and CDR2: MNHEY, SVGAGI. The CDR3 runs to 12 residues. V shed 5 bases and J shed 1 base, with 5 bases lying between them. The CDR3 region has the DNA TGTGCCAGCAGTCGGGGGAACACTGAAGCTTTCTTT. This translates into CASSRGNTEAFF.

This CDR3 is CASSPKLQGNTEAFF. Here the CDR3 DNA reads TGTGCCAGCAGCCCTAAATTACAGGGTAACACTGAAGCTTTCTTT. V is TRBV11-3 and J is TRBJ1-1; a weak D match, TRBD1 (6 bases). Looked up from germline, CDR1 is SGHNT and CDR2 is YENEEA. The ends were cut back, 5 bases at V and 2 bases at J, with 15 bases in the middle. The CDR3 has 15 amino acids.

V is TRBV6-2 or TRBV6-3 and J is TRBJ2-2; 8 bases fit TRBD2. Germline trimming cut 6 bases from V and 4 bases from J; bases unmatched to any gene: 10. The CDR3 is 16 residues long. The germline gives CDR1 MNHEY, CDR2 SVGEGT. The CDR3, as DNA: TGTGCCAGCAGCCTCGGGGGGGCCGGGACCACCGGGGAGCTGTTTTTT. Translating gives CASSLGGAGTTGELFF.

The chain joins TRBV3-1 (or the pseudogene TRBV3-2) to TRBJ1-2; D not resolved. The germline gives CDR1 LGHDT, CDR2 YNNKEL (reference sequence). This CDR3 region has 11 residues. V was trimmed by 2 bases and J by 7 bases, leaving 5 bases between them. The CDR3 region is CASSQRSGYTF. CDR3 DNA sequence: TGTGCCAGCAGCCAAAGGAGTGGCTACACCTTC.

This chain uses TRBV3-1 (or the pseudogene TRBV3-2) with TRBJ1-1; tentative D call: TRBD1 (6 bases). This CDR3 has 14 amino acids. Germline CDR1 reads LGHDT; CDR2 reads YNNKEL (reference sequence). V was clipped by 8 bases and J by 0 bases, with 13 bases between them. CDR3 coding DNA: TGTGCCAGCGGCTTACAGGGATTGAACACTGAAGCTTTCTTT. Protein sequence: CASGLQGLNTEAFF.

The rearrangement uses TRBV2 and TRBJ1-1, with D possibly TRBD1 on 5 matching bases. This CDR3 contains 14 residues. Trimming took off 6 bases at V and 1 base at J, with 12 bases between the two ends. Looked up from germline, CDR1 is SNHLY and CDR2 is FYNNEI. The CDR3 region is CASSAGGGNTEAFF. CDR3 coding DNA: TGTGCCAGCAGCGCCGGGGGGGGGAACACTGAAGCTTTCTTT.

This sequence joins TRBV5-1 and TRBJ2-7; TRBD1 matches at 7 bases. Trimming removed 3 bases from V and 0 bases from J; junction bases left unmatched: 6. The CDR3 is 15 residues long. Germline V gene lookup returns CDR1 SGHRS and CDR2 YFSETQ. The CDR3 here is CASSYRQGASYEQYF. In DNA form, the CDR3 reads TGCGCCAGCAGCTACCGACAGGGAGCCTCCTACGAGCAGTACTTC. Full variable domain (outside the CDR3, taken from reference TRBV5-1 and TRBJ2-7): KAGVTQTPRYLIKTRGQQVTLSCSPISGHRSVSWYQQTPGQGLQFLFEYFSETQRNKGNFPGRFSGRQFSNSRSEMNVSTLELGDSALYLCASSYRQGASYEQYFGPGTRLTVT.

The chain combines TRBV6-1 with TRBJ2-7, with 7 positions matching TRBD2. CDR1 and CDR2 (germline): MNHNS, SASEGT. V lost 8 bases to trimming and J lost 6 bases; unmatched junction nucleotides: 16. The length of the CDR3 is 15 residues. The DNA for the CDR3 is TGTGCCAGCGGGAGGGGTTTAGGCAGATTCATCGAGCAGTACTTC. Residues: CASGRGLGRFIEQYF.

This chain links TRBV7-2 with TRBJ1-6; D unclear. Germline CDR1 and CDR2: SGHTA and FQGNSA. Trimming cost V 6 bases and J 5 bases, with 17 bases left between them. The CDR3 is 16 amino acids. The CDR3 sequence: CASSRQWAADNSPLHF. The CDR3 bases are TGTGCCAGCAGTCGCCAATGGGCAGCCGATAATTCACCCCTCCACTTT.

This chain uses TRBV6-6 with TRBJ1-1; TRBD1 aligns across 8 bases. The V gene end was trimmed by 6 bases and the J gene end by 5 bases; junction bases not matched to a gene: 17. The germline CDR1 and CDR2 sequences are MNHNY and SVGAGI (reference sequence). This CDR3 has 17 amino acids. CDR3 bases: TGTGCCAGCAGCCGAGGACAGGGCGGAGGCGGTGGTACTGAAGCTTTCTTT. Translation gives CASSRGQGGGGGTEAFF.

The chain combines TRBV19 with TRBJ2-5; TRBD1 matches 8 bases. The junction had 12 bases not matched to a gene; V was cut back by 5 bases and J by 10 bases. Germline values: CDR1 LNHDA, CDR2 SQIVND (reference sequence). CDR3 length: 14 residues. The CDR3 DNA is TGTGCCAGTAGTTTAACCGGACAGGGACAGAACCAGTACTTC. Residues: CASSLTGQGQNQYF.

The chain carries TRBV6-6 and TRBJ1-2; tentative D call: TRBD1 (5 bases). The CDR3 is 12 amino acids. V lost 7 bases to trimming and J lost 2 bases, with 8 bases between them. Per germline, CDR1 MNHNY and CDR2 SVGAGI (reference sequence). The CDR3 coding sequence is TGTGCCAGCACGACAGCGAACTATGGCTACACCTTC. Encoded protein: CASTTANYGYTF.

This chain uses TRBV27 with TRBJ1-1; tentatively, D is TRBD1 (6 bases). Trimming pared 4 bases from V and 4 bases from J, leaving 10 bases between. The CDR3 length is 13 residues. The germline V gene encodes CDR1 MNHEY and CDR2 SMNVEV (reference sequence). CDR3 nucleotides: TGTGCCAGCAGTTGGACAGCTTTCACTGAAGCTTTCTTT. Encoded protein: CASSWTAFTEAFF.

The chain combines TRBV9 with TRBJ1-3; D gene ambiguous. The CDR3 length is 16 residues. Trimming cost V 1 base and J 2 bases, with 13 bases left between them. The V gene's germline CDR1 is SGDLS and CDR2 YYNGEE. The CDR3 region is CASSVSGTAAGNTIYF. CDR3 in DNA: TGTGCCAGCAGCGTAAGTGGTACGGCGGCTGGAAACACCATATATTTT.

The V gene is TRBV29-1, the J gene TRBJ2-7, with 9 bases that match TRBD1. Germline assignment: CDR1 SQVTM and CDR2 ANQGSEA. This CDR3 is built from 13 residues. The V gene end was trimmed by 4 bases and the J gene end by 5 bases; junction bases not matched to a gene: 6. CDR3 nucleotide sequence: TGCAGCGTTGGCGGGACAGGGCTGGACGAGCAGTACTTC. Protein product: CSVGGTGLDEQYF.

The V and J genes are TRBV7-2 and TRBJ1-2; the match to TRBD1 covers 9 bases. The CDR3 is 14 residues long. The trim removed 4 bases at V and 4 bases at J, leaving 4 bases unmatched. Per germline, CDR1 SGHTA and CDR2 FQGNSA. The DNA of the CDR3 is TGTGCCAGCAGCTCGGACAGGGGACCCTATGGCTACACCTTC. This encodes CASSSDRGPYGYTF.

The V and J genes are TRBV7-6 and TRBJ2-3; 8 nucleotides match TRBD2. Germline V gene lookup returns CDR1 SGHVS and CDR2 FNYEAQ. Trimming at V came to 5 bases and at J to 4 bases, leaving 11 bases not matched to a gene. The CDR3 spans 16 residues. CDR3 bases: TGTGCCAGCAGCCCAGCGGGGGCGGGGGGTCCAGATACGCAGTATTTT. Its protein is CASSPAGAGGPDTQYF.

This chain joins TRBV6-5 and TRBJ1-1, with 8 bases identical to TRBD1. The CDR3 runs 14 residues. V trimming: 4 bases; J trimming: 3 bases; junction bases outside the gene matches: 4. Germline V gene data show CDR1 as MNHEY and CDR2 as SVGAGI. CDR3 sequence: CASSLGQGHTEAFF. CDR3 DNA sequence: TGTGCCAGCAGTTTAGGACAGGGACACACTGAAGCTTTCTTT.